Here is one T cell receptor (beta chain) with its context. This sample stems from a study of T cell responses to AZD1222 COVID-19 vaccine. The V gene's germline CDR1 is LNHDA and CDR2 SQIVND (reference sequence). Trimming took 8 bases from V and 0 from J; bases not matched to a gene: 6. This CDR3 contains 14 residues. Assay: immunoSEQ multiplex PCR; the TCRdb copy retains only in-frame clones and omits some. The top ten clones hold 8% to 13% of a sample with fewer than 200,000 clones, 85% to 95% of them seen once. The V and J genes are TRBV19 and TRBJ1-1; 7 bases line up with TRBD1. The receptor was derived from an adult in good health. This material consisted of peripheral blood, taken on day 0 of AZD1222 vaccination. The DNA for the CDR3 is TGTGCCAGTTGTCGGGGGACAGTGAACACTGAAGCTTTCTTT. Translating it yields CASCRGTVNTEAFF.